The next 5 T cell receptor beta chains were all read from a single sample in a study of blood T cells in healthy people across ages. Through a sample-barcoded 5' primer and a J-beta primer mix, a second PCR was run for roughly 7 to 11 cycles. TCRdb reprocessed the 5' RACE reads via MiXCR and lists one record per CDR3 protein. The repertoire holds about 780,000 distinct CDR3 sequences, with around 45% as singletons. Sequencing used blood. Receptors originate from an elderly man in good health.

This clonotype was counted a few times. The V gene is TRBV14, the J gene TRBJ2-1; 12 positions agree with TRBD2. The trim removed 2 bases at V and 8 bases at J, leaving 19 bases unmatched. CDR1 SGHDN and CDR2 FVKESK come from the germline V gene. The CDR3 covers 20 residues. The CDR3 protein is CASSQKGGLAGGTARYEQFF. CDR3 nucleotides: TGTGCCAGCAGCCAAAAGGGGGGCCTAGCGGGAGGGACCGCCCGATATGAGCAGTTCTTC.

The chain links TRBV15 to TRBJ2-2, with 13 bases lining up with TRBD2. The germline V gene has CDR1 LNHNV and CDR2 YYDKDF (reference sequence). Trimming removed 5 bases from V and 4 bases from J; junction bases left unmatched: 7. The CDR3 extends over 17 amino acids. The CDR3 bases are TGTGCCACCAGCGACTCGAGGACTAGCGGGAGCACCGGGGAGCTGTTTTTT. Its protein product is CATSDSRTSGSTGELFF. The full variable domain, in which reference TRBV15 and TRBJ2-2 provide the parts outside the CDR3, is DAMVIQNPRYQVTQFGKPVTLSCSQTLNHNVMYWYQQKSSQAPKLLFHYYDKDFNNEADTPDNFQSRRPNTSFCFLDIRSPGLGDTAMYLCATSDSRTSGSTGELFFGEGSRLTVL.

The chain joins TRBV12-3 or TRBV12-4 to TRBJ2-5; perhaps D is TRBD1 or TRBD2 (5 bases each). This CDR3 contains 17 residues. V dropped 5 bases and J dropped 3 bases, with 22 bases sitting between them. The CDR3 sequence: CASSGSSGTVGEETQYF. The CDR3 nucleotides are TGTGCCAGCAGTGGGTCTTCCGGGACGGTTGGGGAAGAGACCCAGTACTTC.

The chain is built from TRBV27 and TRBJ2-5, with 7 bases lining up with TRBD2. There are 13 residues in the CDR3. The trim removed 5 bases at V and 5 bases at J, leaving 5 bases unmatched. Germline-derived CDR1 and CDR2 are MNHEY and SMNVEV (reference sequence). CDR3 amino acids: CASSAGVVETQYF. CDR3 DNA sequence: TGTGCCAGCAGTGCGGGAGTCGTGGAGACCCAGTACTTC.

This chain links TRBV14 with TRBJ2-5; D is undetermined. The germline V gene encodes CDR1 SGHDN and CDR2 FVKESK. V lost 6 bases and J lost 6, with 11 bases in between. CDR3 length: 12 amino acids. The DNA for the CDR3 is TGTGCCAGCAGTCCGACACATCAGACCCAGTACTTC. It specifies CASSPTHQTQYF.